The 27 T cell receptor beta chains listed next were all sequenced from one sample in a study of control samples from healthy donors and cancer patients. The repertoire was sequenced with immunoSEQ multiplex PCR; TCRdb's copy has only in-frame clones and lacks some. The sample shows roughly 73,000 clones, around 92% of them seen only once. The source material was blood. Receptors originate from a woman between 55 and 75 years old in good health.

There are a few counts of this clone. V and J are TRBV29-1 and TRBJ2-1, with TRBD2 matching over 13 bases. Per germline, CDR1 SQVTM and CDR2 ANQGSEA. This CDR3 comprises 16 residues. V dropped 0 bases and J dropped 9; count of bases not matched to a gene: 8. The CDR3: CSVEEGTSGKTSEQFF. The CDR3 nucleotides read TGCAGCGTTGAAGAGGGGACTAGCGGGAAAACCAGTGAGCAGTTCTTC.

The chain is built from TRBV5-1 and TRBJ1-2, with 9 nucleotides matching TRBD1. J gave up 7 bases and V 0 bases, and 4 bases lay outside the gene matches. Germline V gene data show CDR1 as SGHRS and CDR2 as YFSETQ. The CDR3 spans 14 residues. The CDR3 protein is CASSLDRGLSGYTF. In DNA form, the CDR3 reads TGCGCCAGCAGCTTGGACAGGGGGCTTAGTGGCTACACCTTC. Supplemented by reference TRBV5-1 and TRBJ1-2, the full variable domain reads KAGVTQTPRYLIKTRGQQVTLSCSPISGHRSVSWYQQTPGQGLQFLFEYFSETQRNKGNFPGRFSGRQFSNSRSEMNVSTLELGDSALYLCASSLDRGLSGYTFGSGTRLTVV.

The gene calls are TRBV6-2 or TRBV6-3 and TRBJ2-7; D is unclear. CDR1 is MNHEY and CDR2 is SVGEGT in the germline V gene. The CDR3 length is 11 residues. V was cut by 4 bases and J by 7 bases, with 8 bases left in between. The CDR3 sequence is CASSFTWEQYF. DNA for the CDR3: TGTGCCAGCAGTTTTACGTGGGAGCAGTACTTC.

The genes are TRBV15 and TRBJ1-3; TRBD1 is a possible D gene (6 bases). From germline, CDR1 is LNHNV and CDR2 YYDKDF (reference sequence). The CDR3 is 19 residues long. Trimming removed 0 bases at V and 0 bases at J, with 18 bases between. CDR3 protein: CATSRDTGSTSLSGNTIYF. CDR3 nucleotide sequence: TGTGCCACCAGCAGAGATACAGGGTCAACCTCACTCTCTGGAAACACCATATATTTT.

This sequence joins TRBV6-5 and TRBJ1-1, with TRBD1 matching over 8 bases. Trimming took 4 bases from V and 10 from J; bases not matched to a gene: 5. Per germline, CDR1 MNHEY and CDR2 SVGAGI. The CDR3 totals 12 residues. For the CDR3, the DNA is TGTGCCAGCAGTTTACGACAGGGGCGAGCTTTCTTT. Its protein is CASSLRQGRAFF.

The chain carries TRBV4-1 and TRBJ2-7; 9 nucleotides agree with TRBD1. Germline V gene sequence: CDR1 MGHRA, CDR2 YSYEKL. The CDR3 runs to 13 residues. The V and J ends lost 2 bases and 5 bases, in that order; junction bases with no gene match: 1. The CDR3 sequence is CASSQTGGNEQYF. The CDR3 nucleotides are TGCGCCAGCAGCCAAACAGGGGGCAACGAGCAGTACTTC.

This clone was observed a single time. The rearrangement links TRBV3-1 (or the pseudogene TRBV3-2) to TRBJ1-4; D may be TRBD1 (6 bases). The CDR3 spans 15 residues. The germline V gene has CDR1 LGHDT and CDR2 YNNKEL (reference sequence). V was pared by 2 bases and J by 3 bases, with 10 bases between. This CDR3 is CASSQTGGSNEKLFF. CDR3 coding DNA: TGTGCCAGCAGCCAAACGGGGGGCTCTAATGAAAAACTGTTTTTT.

The CDR3 spells CASSVGWGSGRIAEETQYF. The CDR3 bases are TGTGCCAGCAGCGTAGGTTGGGGTAGCGGGAGGATCGCGGAAGAGACCCAGTACTTC. The gene calls are TRBV9 and TRBJ2-5; the match to TRBD2 covers 10 bases. The CDR3 totals 19 residues. V lost 0 bases, J lost 3 bases, and 14 bases stayed unmatched. The germline gives CDR1 SGDLS, CDR2 YYNGEE.

The sample holds one count of this clone. The V and J genes are TRBV28 and TRBJ2-7, with a weak D call TRBD1 (6 bases). The germline gives CDR1 MDHEN, CDR2 SYDVKM. CDR3 length: 12 amino acids. Trimming took 6 bases from V and 2 from J, leaving 8 bases between them. CDR3 coding DNA: TGTGCCAGCAGGACAGGTGCCTACGAGCAGTACTTC. Its protein is CASRTGAYEQYF.

The rearrangement uses TRBV29-1 and TRBJ2-7; D ambiguous. The germline CDR1 and CDR2 sequences are SQVTM and ANQGSEA. CDR3 length: 12 residues. Trimming took 6 bases from V and 0 from J, leaving 9 bases between them. DNA for the CDR3: TGCAGCGTCCGTTCGGGCTCCTACGAGCAGTACTTC. Amino acid sequence: CSVRSGSYEQYF.

This chain connects TRBV6-2 or TRBV6-3 to TRBJ2-2; the D is unclear. Germline CDR1 reads MNHEY; CDR2 reads SVGEGT. The CDR3 loop spans 15 amino acids. Trimming left V 2 bases short and J 1 base short, with 8 bases between. CDR3 loop: CASSYEPGNTGELFF. The CDR3 DNA follows: TGTGCCAGCAGTTACGAACCAGGGAACACCGGGGAGCTGTTTTTT.

The CDR3 nucleotides are TGCGCCAGCAGCTTCCAGGGCCCCTACAATGAGCAGTTCTTC. It is translated as CASSFQGPYNEQFF. The chain uses TRBV5-1 and TRBJ2-1; D perhaps matches TRBD1 (5 bases). V was pared by 2 bases and J by 2 bases, with 8 bases between. Germline CDR1 and CDR2: SGHRS and YFSETQ. This CDR3 spans 14 amino acids. Supplemented by reference TRBV5-1 and TRBJ2-1, the full variable domain reads KAGVTQTPRYLIKTRGQQVTLSCSPISGHRSVSWYQQTPGQGLQFLFEYFSETQRNKGNFPGRFSGRQFSNSRSEMNVSTLELGDSALYLCASSFQGPYNEQFFGPGTRLTVL.

The CDR3 protein is CSASGTSGRTDTQYF. DNA for the CDR3: TGCAGTGCTAGTGGGACTAGCGGTCGCACAGATACGCAGTATTTT. J is TRBJ2-3 and V is TRBV20-1; TRBD2 matches at 11 bases. V dropped 3 bases and J dropped 1; count of bases not matched to a gene: 3. The CDR3 has 15 amino acids. Germline CDR1 reads DFQATT; CDR2 reads SNEGSKA (reference sequence).

V usage is TRBV9 and J usage is TRBJ2-2; no clear D gene. Germline V gene lookup returns CDR1 SGDLS and CDR2 YYNGEE. The CDR3 totals 14 residues. Trimming took off 5 bases at V and 4 bases at J, with 12 bases between the two ends. This chain's CDR3 is CASRLSSRTGELFF. The DNA of the CDR3 is TGTGCCAGCAGGCTTTCAAGCCGCACCGGGGAGCTGTTTTTT.

The J gene is TRBJ1-1, the V gene TRBV27, with no clear D. Germline values: CDR1 MNHEY, CDR2 SMNVEV (reference sequence). The CDR3 contains 14 residues. The V gene lost 3 bases and the J gene lost 1 base, with 9 bases spanning the gap. CDR3 coding DNA: TGTGCCAGCAGTTTGCAGGCTGGGAACACTGAAGCTTTCTTT. As protein: CASSLQAGNTEAFF.

This sequence joins TRBV6-5 and TRBJ2-6, with D unresolved. Trimming took 8 bases from V and 3 from J, leaving 11 bases between them. In germline, CDR1 is MNHEY, CDR2 SVGAGI. CDR3 length: 14 residues. The CDR3 reads CASLPRVGANVLTF. The CDR3 DNA reads TGTGCCAGCCTACCTCGCGTTGGGGCCAACGTCCTGACTTTC.

The rearrangement links TRBV19 to TRBJ2-7; TRBD1 aligns across 10 bases. From germline, CDR1 is LNHDA and CDR2 SQIVND (reference sequence). The CDR3 contains 16 residues. V was clipped by 1 base and J by 2 bases; unmatched bases: 5. The CDR3 reads CASSIAVGQGPYEQYF. The CDR3 DNA follows: TGTGCCAGTAGTATAGCTGTGGGACAGGGGCCCTACGAGCAGTACTTC.

V gene TRBV6-5 combines with J gene TRBJ1-2; 7 bases match TRBD1. The germline gives CDR1 MNHEY, CDR2 SVGAGI. The CDR3 totals 12 residues. V shed 7 bases and J 5 bases; nucleotides not matched to a gene: 4. The CDR3 bases are TGTGCCAGCACGGACAGGCGGTATGGCTACACCTTC. Encoded protein: CASTDRRYGYTF.

The V gene is TRBV6-5, the J gene TRBJ1-1; tentatively, D is TRBD1 (5 bases). Looked up from germline, CDR1 is MNHEY and CDR2 is SVGAGI. Deletions cut 8 bases from V and 4 bases from J, with 17 bases between. CDR3 length: 14 residues. The DNA of the CDR3 is TGTGCCAGCTCCGAGCGGGGCTACGGCACTGAAGCTTTCTTT. As protein: CASSERGYGTEAFF.

The gene calls are TRBV19 and TRBJ2-1, with D possibly being TRBD2 (6 bases). CDR1 is LNHDA and CDR2 is SQIVND in the germline V gene (reference sequence). This CDR3 comprises 15 residues. V gave up 5 bases and J gave up 9 bases, with 20 bases separating them. In DNA, the CDR3 is TGTGCCAGTAGTCCAACTGGACACCCGGGGGTTGAGCAGTTCTTC. Amino acid sequence: CASSPTGHPGVEQFF.

The chain employs TRBV11-2 and TRBJ1-4; a weak D match, TRBD1 (5 bases). V was shortened by 4 bases and J by 8 bases, with 5 bases between the two germline ends. Germline values: CDR1 SGHAT, CDR2 FQNNGV. This CDR3 has 11 amino acids. Here the CDR3 reads CASSYREKLFF. The CDR3 DNA sequence: TGTGCCAGCAGCTACAGGGAAAAACTGTTTTTT.

V gene TRBV12-3 or TRBV12-4 combines with J gene TRBJ1-2; no clear D. The CDR3 is made up of 13 amino acids. V dropped 4 bases and J dropped 2 bases, with 8 bases sitting between them. CDR3 residues: CASSSNGNYGYTF. As DNA, the CDR3 is TGTGCCAGCAGTTCTAACGGGAACTATGGCTACACCTTC.

The chain carries TRBV5-1 and TRBJ2-1; D tentatively fits TRBD1 or TRBD2 (5 bases each). The CDR3 contains 14 residues. Germline values: CDR1 SGHRS, CDR2 YFSETQ. Trimming removed 0 bases at V and 5 bases at J, with 9 bases between. DNA for the CDR3: TGCGCCAGCAGCTTGGTGGGGGTTCACAATGAGCAGTTCTTC. It is translated as CASSLVGVHNEQFF.

V gene TRBV7-9 combines with J gene TRBJ2-7, with D maybe TRBD2 (6 bases). From germline, CDR1 is SEHNR and CDR2 FQNEAQ (reference sequence). Trimming took 5 bases from V and 3 from J, leaving 17 bases between them. This CDR3 comprises 15 residues. CDR3 sequence: CASSKDGSAGYEQYF. The CDR3 nucleotides are TGTGCCAGCAGCAAAGACGGCTCAGCGGGCTACGAGCAGTACTTC. Supplemented by reference TRBV7-9 and TRBJ2-7, the full variable domain reads DTGVSQNPRHKITKRGQNVTFRCDPISEHNRLYWYRQTLGQGPEFLTYFQNEAQLEKSRLLSDRFSAERPKGSFSTLEIQRTEQGDSAMYLCASSKDGSAGYEQYFGPGTRLTVT.

This chain connects TRBV19 to TRBJ2-5, with D possibly being TRBD1 (5 bases). Germline V CDR1 and CDR2: LNHDA, SQIVND (reference sequence). The ends were cut back, 3 bases at V and 1 base at J, with 18 bases in the middle. This CDR3 is 17 amino acids long. CDR3 nucleotide sequence: TGTGCCAGTAGTATGCCACAAGCAGGGCGAGGCCAAGAGACCCAGTACTTC. The encoded protein is CASSMPQAGRGQETQYF. Together with reference TRBV19 and TRBJ2-5, the CDR3 gives the full variable domain: DGGITQSPKYLFRKEGQNVTLSCEQNLNHDAMYWYRQDPGQGLRLIYYSQIVNDFQKGDIAEGYSVSREKKESFPLTVTSAQKNPTAFYLCASSMPQAGRGQETQYFGPGTRLLVL.

The gene calls are TRBV2 and TRBJ1-2; 7 bases map to TRBD1. The ends lost 7 bases at V and 6 bases at J; junction bases unmatched: 14. Germline V gene data show CDR1 as SNHLY and CDR2 as FYNNEI. This CDR3 has 15 amino acids. The CDR3 nucleotides are TGTGCCAGCAATCCAGGACAGGCCACCGGTGATGGCTACACCTTC. Protein: CASNPGQATGDGYTF.

The rearrangement uses TRBV12-3 or TRBV12-4 and TRBJ2-7; perhaps TRBD1 as D (5 bases). CDR3 length: 13 residues. Trimming took off 4 bases at V and 3 bases at J, with 10 bases between the two ends. The CDR3 nucleotides are TGTGCCAGCAGTTCTGGGGCAGGCTACGAGCAGTACTTC. Translating it yields CASSSGAGYEQYF.